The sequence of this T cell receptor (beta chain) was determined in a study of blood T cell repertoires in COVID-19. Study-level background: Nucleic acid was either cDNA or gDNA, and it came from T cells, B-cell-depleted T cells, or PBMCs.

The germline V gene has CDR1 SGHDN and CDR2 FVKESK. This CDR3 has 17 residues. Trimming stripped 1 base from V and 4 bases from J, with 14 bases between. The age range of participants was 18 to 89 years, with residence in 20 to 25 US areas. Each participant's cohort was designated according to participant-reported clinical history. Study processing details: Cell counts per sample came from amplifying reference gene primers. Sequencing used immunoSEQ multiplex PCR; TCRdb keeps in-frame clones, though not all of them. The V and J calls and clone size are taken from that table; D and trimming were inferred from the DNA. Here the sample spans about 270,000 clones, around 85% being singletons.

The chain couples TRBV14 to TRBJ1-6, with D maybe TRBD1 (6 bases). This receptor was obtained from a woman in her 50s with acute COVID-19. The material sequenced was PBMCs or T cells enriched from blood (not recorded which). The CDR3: CASSQAERTVYNSPLHF. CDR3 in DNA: TGTGCCAGCAGCCAAGCCGAAAGGACAGTTTATAATTCACCCCTCCACTTT.